The rows below give T cell receptor beta chains drawn from one sample of a study of a mutant IDH1 vaccine in newly diagnosed glioma. Antigens of these TCRs are unknown. Profiled with immunoSEQ multiplex PCR; TCRdb holds only in-frame clones, not every one. The data show about 44,000 clones, about 86% seen once. The sequencing used PBMCs, collected from a glioma patient whose treatment included an IDH1 peptide vaccine. The receptors shown here come from a woman in her 40s with glioma. Some clones in this sample may be carry-over from other donors' samples. Each CDR3 is given with its conserved first and last residue. Fields, in order: J gene, V gene, clone size, D gene, CDR3 protein, CDR3 DNA. D genes are given only for firm matches. The size field is filled for only some rows; it gives once, few, many or a size class.

J: TRBJ1-5
V: TRBV4-1
size: -
D: -
CDR3: CASSQDASTDQPQHF
DNA: TGCGCCAGCAGCCAAGACGCCTCCACGGATCAGCCCCAGCATTTT

J: TRBJ1-2
V: TRBV10-3
size: -
D: -
CDR3: CAITEQGRDGYTF
DNA: TGTGCCATCACCGAACAGGGTAGAGATGGCTACACCTTC

J: TRBJ1-5
V: TRBV4-3
size: -
D: -
CDR3: CASSQDLRQPQHF
DNA: TGCGCCAGCAGCCAAGATCTGCGGCAGCCCCAGCATTTT

J: TRBJ2-2
V: TRBV19
size: -
D: -
CDR3: CASTGGLGTGELFF
DNA: TGTGCCAGTACTGGGGGGCTCGGTACCGGGGAGCTGTTTTTT

J: TRBJ2-7
V: TRBV11-2
size: -
D: TRBD1
CDR3: CASSFMTGNEQYF
DNA: TGTGCCAGCAGCTTTATGACAGGGAACGAGCAGTACTTC

J: TRBJ2-1
V: TRBV28
size: -
D: TRBD2
CDR3: CASSLYGGGTRSNEQFF
DNA: TGTGCCAGCAGTTTATACGGGGGGGGGACTCGGTCTAATGAGCAGTTCTTC

J: TRBJ2-5
V: TRBV4-3
size: -
D: TRBD2
CDR3: CASSQDTPTSGYQETQYF
DNA: TGCGCCAGCAGCCAAGATACTCCGACTAGCGGATACCAAGAGACCCAGTACTTC

J: TRBJ1-3
V: TRBV10-3
size: -
D: -
CDR3: CAISPGGGNTIYF
DNA: TGTGCCATCAGTCCAGGAGGCGGAAACACCATATATTTT

J: TRBJ1-6
V: TRBV5-1
size: -
D: TRBD1
CDR3: CASSLRDRGSPLHF
DNA: TGCGCCAGCAGCTTGCGGGACAGGGGTTCACCCCTCCACTTT

J: TRBJ2-7
V: TRBV4-2
size: -
D: TRBD1
CDR3: CASSQDPSGQSYEQYF
DNA: TGTGCCAGCAGCCAGGACCCTTCGGGACAGAGTTACGAGCAGTACTTC

J: TRBJ2-1
V: TRBV7-9
size: -
D: -
CDR3: CASSSAEQFF
DNA: TGTGCCAGCAGCTCCGCTGAGCAGTTCTTC

J: TRBJ2-2
V: TRBV19
size: -
D: -
CDR3: CASRRAGELFF
DNA: TGTGCCAGTAGGAGGGCCGGGGAGCTGTTTTTT

J: TRBJ2-7
V: TRBV6-6
size: -
D: -
CDR3: CASSYSSAGAYEQYF
DNA: TGTGCCAGCAGTTACTCCTCGGCAGGGGCCTACGAGCAGTACTTC

J: TRBJ2-2
V: TRBV29-1
size: -
D: -
CDR3: CSVEGWRSRGDTGELFF
DNA: TGCAGCGTTGAAGGGTGGAGAAGCAGGGGGGACACCGGGGAGCTGTTTTTT

J: TRBJ2-7
V: TRBV2
size: -
D: TRBD1
CDR3: CASGQVSYEQYF
DNA: TGTGCCAGCGGACAGGTCTCCTACGAGCAGTACTTC

J: TRBJ1-1
V: TRBV6-1
size: -
D: -
CDR3: CASSVGGENTEAFF
DNA: TGTGCCAGCAGTGTTGGGGGAGAAAACACTGAAGCTTTCTTT

J: TRBJ1-1
V: TRBV7-9
size: -
D: -
CDR3: CASSPDGSITEAFF
DNA: TGTGCCAGCAGCCCCGACGGGAGTATCACTGAAGCTTTCTTT

J: TRBJ2-1
V: TRBV7-2
size: -
D: TRBD1
CDR3: CASSFGTVVNEQFF
DNA: TGTGCCAGCAGCTTTGGGACAGTAGTCAATGAGCAGTTCTTC

J: TRBJ1-6
V: TRBV7-9
size: few
D: TRBD1
CDR3: CASGTGNYNSPLHF
DNA: TGTGCCAGTGGGACAGGGAACTATAATTCACCCCTCCACTTT

J: TRBJ2-1
V: TRBV28
size: -
D: TRBD2
CDR3: CARSGLAPFF
DNA: TGTGCCAGGTCGGGACTAGCGCCGTTCTTC

J: TRBJ2-7
V: TRBV7-2
size: -
D: TRBD1
CDR3: CASSRDRGTYEQYF
DNA: TGTGCCAGCAGCAGGGACAGGGGGACCTACGAGCAGTACTTC

J: TRBJ2-1
V: TRBV5-4
size: -
D: -
CDR3: CASSLESYRRDPYNEQFF
DNA: TGTGCCAGCAGCTTGGAAAGTTATCGGCGGGATCCCTACAATGAGCAGTTCTTC

J: TRBJ2-7
V: TRBV27
size: -
D: TRBD2
CDR3: CASSPPRGGAGEQYF
DNA: TGTGCCAGCAGTCCCCCCCGCGGGGGGGCGGGAGAGCAGTACTTC

J: TRBJ2-2
V: TRBV2
size: -
D: -
CDR3: CASGGSRGELFF
DNA: TGTGCCAGCGGCGGGTCTAGAGGGGAGCTGTTTTTT

J: TRBJ2-7
V: TRBV27
size: -
D: TRBD1
CDR3: CASRKQGASSYEQYF
DNA: TGTGCCAGCAGGAAACAGGGGGCGAGCTCCTACGAGCAGTACTTC

J: TRBJ2-7
V: TRBV18
size: -
D: -
CDR3: CASSLGGSSYEQYF
DNA: TGTGCCAGCTCCCTTGGGGGGAGCTCCTACGAGCAGTACTTC

J: TRBJ1-1
V: TRBV5-1
size: -
D: TRBD1
CDR3: CASSRREGTGGTEAFF
DNA: TGCGCCAGCAGCCGGCGTGAGGGGACAGGGGGCACTGAAGCTTTCTTT

J: TRBJ2-5
V: TRBV7-3
size: -
D: TRBD2
CDR3: CASSPTGLARQETQYF
DNA: TGTGCCAGCAGCCCCACCGGACTAGCGAGGCAAGAGACCCAGTACTTC

J: TRBJ1-1
V: TRBV19
size: -
D: -
CDR3: CASIRNPNTEAFF
DNA: TGTGCCAGTATCCGGAACCCTAACACTGAAGCTTTCTTT

J: TRBJ2-2
V: TRBV7-3
size: once
D: TRBD2
CDR3: CASSLTLAGDDGELFF
DNA: TGTGCCAGCAGCTTAACCCTAGCGGGGGATGACGGGGAGCTGTTTTTT

J: TRBJ2-7
V: TRBV6-6
size: -
D: TRBD2
CDR3: CASSYSLAGNEQYF
DNA: TGTGCCAGCAGTTACTCTCTAGCGGGAAACGAGCAGTACTTC

J: TRBJ1-2
V: TRBV7-9
size: -
D: -
CDR3: CASSRPEGNYGYTF
DNA: TGTGCCAGCAGCCGCCCTGAAGGGAACTATGGCTACACCTTC

J: TRBJ1-5
V: TRBV5-5
size: few
D: TRBD1
CDR3: CASSRTGDSNQPQHF
DNA: TGTGCCAGCAGCAGGACAGGGGATAGCAATCAGCCCCAGCATTTT

J: TRBJ2-5
V: TRBV27
size: -
D: -
CDR3: CASSLSGRYRLYQETQYF
DNA: TGTGCCAGCAGTTTATCGGGGAGGTACCGTTTGTACCAAGAGACCCAGTACTTC

J: TRBJ2-1
V: TRBV5-1
size: medium-sized
D: TRBD1
CDR3: CASSLIRGPYNEQFF
DNA: TGCGCCAGCAGCTTGATCAGGGGGCCATACAATGAGCAGTTCTTC

J: TRBJ2-1
V: TRBV6-5
size: -
D: -
CDR3: CASSYSIRHEQFF
DNA: TGTGCCAGCAGTTACTCGATAAGACATGAGCAGTTCTTC

J: TRBJ2-7
V: TRBV14
size: -
D: -
CDR3: CASSQGDEQYF
DNA: TGTGCCAGCAGCCAGGGGGACGAGCAGTACTTC

J: TRBJ2-5
V: TRBV5-4
size: -
D: -
CDR3: CASSGHAGASQETQYF
DNA: TGTGCCAGCAGCGGCCACGCAGGGGCCAGCCAAGAGACCCAGTACTTC

J: TRBJ1-4
V: TRBV7-8
size: -
D: -
CDR3: CASSLPTGDPGAEKLFF
DNA: TGTGCCAGCAGCTTACCTACCGGGGACCCCGGGGCTGAAAAACTGTTTTTT